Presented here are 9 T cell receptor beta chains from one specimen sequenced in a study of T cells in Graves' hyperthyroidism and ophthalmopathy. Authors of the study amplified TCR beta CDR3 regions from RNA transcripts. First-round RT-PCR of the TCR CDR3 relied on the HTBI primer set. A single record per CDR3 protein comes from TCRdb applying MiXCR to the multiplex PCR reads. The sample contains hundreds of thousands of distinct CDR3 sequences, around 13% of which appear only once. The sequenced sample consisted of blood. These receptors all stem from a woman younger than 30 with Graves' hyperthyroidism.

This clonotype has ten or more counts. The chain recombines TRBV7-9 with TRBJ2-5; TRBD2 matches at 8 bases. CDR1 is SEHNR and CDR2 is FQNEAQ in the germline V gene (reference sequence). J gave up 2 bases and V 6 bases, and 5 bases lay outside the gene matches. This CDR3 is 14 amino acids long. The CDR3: CASSSGTRQETQYF. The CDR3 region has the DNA TGTGCCAGCAGTTCCGGGACTAGACAAGAGACCCAGTACTTC.

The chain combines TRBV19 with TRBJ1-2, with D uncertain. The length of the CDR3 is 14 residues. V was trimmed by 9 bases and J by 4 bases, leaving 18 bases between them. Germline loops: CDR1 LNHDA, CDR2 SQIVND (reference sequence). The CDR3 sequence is CASLSWVRGYGYTF. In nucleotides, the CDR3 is TGTGCCAGCCTCTCCTGGGTTAGAGGCTATGGCTACACCTTC.

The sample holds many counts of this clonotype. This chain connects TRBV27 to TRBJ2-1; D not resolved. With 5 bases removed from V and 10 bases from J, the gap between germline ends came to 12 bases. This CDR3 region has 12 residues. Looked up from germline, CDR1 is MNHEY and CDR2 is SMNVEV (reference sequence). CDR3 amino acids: CASSLPRSEQFF. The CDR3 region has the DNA TGTGCCAGCAGTCTCCCCCGCAGCGAGCAGTTCTTC.

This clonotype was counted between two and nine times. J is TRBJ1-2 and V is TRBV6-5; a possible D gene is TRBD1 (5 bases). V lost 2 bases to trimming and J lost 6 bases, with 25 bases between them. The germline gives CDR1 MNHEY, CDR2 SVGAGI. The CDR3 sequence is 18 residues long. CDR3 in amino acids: CASSYRRTFMTVGDGYTF. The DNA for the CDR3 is TGTGCCAGCAGTTACAGAAGGACGTTTATGACAGTGGGTGATGGCTACACCTTC.

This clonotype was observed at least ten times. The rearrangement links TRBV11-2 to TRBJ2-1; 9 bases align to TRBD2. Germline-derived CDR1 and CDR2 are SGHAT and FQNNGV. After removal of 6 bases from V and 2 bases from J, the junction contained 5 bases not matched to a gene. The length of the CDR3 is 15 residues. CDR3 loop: CASSLSGRTYNEQFF. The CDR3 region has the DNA TGTGCCAGCAGTCTTAGCGGGAGAACCTACAATGAGCAGTTCTTC.

CDR3 DNA: TGTGCCAGCAGTAGTGGGGAAACGGAGCAGTTCTTC. The encoded protein is CASSSGETEQFF. The genes are TRBV5-6 and TRBJ2-1; no reliable D call. Germline CDR1 SGHDT, CDR2 YYEEEE. This CDR3 is 12 amino acids long. The V end lost 5 bases, the J end lost 10 bases, and 13 bases lay between the germline ends.

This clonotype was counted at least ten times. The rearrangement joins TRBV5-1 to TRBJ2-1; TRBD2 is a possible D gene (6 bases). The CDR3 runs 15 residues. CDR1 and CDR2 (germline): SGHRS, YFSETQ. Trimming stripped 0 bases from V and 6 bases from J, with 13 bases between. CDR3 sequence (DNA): TGCGCCAGCAGCTTGGCCCAGGGAGGTTTCAATGAGCAGTTCTTC. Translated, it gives CASSLAQGGFNEQFF.

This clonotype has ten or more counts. The CDR3 DNA sequence: TGCAGTGCTAGAGATGTGGGACAGGACGAGGTCCAGCATTTT. As protein: CSARDVGQDEVQHF. The rearrangement links TRBV20-1 to TRBJ1-5; TRBD1 matches 8 bases. J gave up 12 bases and V 0 bases, and 10 bases lay outside the gene matches. The length of the CDR3 is 14 residues. CDR1 is DFQATT, CDR2 SNEGSKA, per germline (reference sequence).

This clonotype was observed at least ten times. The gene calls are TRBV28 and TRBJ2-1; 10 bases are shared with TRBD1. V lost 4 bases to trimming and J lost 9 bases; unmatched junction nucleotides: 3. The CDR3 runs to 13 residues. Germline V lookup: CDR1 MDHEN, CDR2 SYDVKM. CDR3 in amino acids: CASSSGQGSEQFF. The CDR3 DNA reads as TGTGCCAGCAGTTCGGGACAGGGGAGTGAGCAGTTCTTC.